This T cell receptor beta chain was recorded in a study of post-analysis software for immune sequencing data. CDR3 length equals 14 residues. V lost 2 bases to trimming and J lost 0 bases, with 11 bases between them. The germline CDR1 and CDR2 sequences are DFQATT and SNEGSKA (reference sequence). This clonotype has a handful of counts. Antigen specificity is unknown. Prepared libraries of TCR beta cDNA carried unique molecular identifiers. TCRdb passed the PCR reads through MiXCR, listing each CDR3 protein once. The data contain roughly 400,000 distinct CDR3 sequences, less than 40% of them seen just once; the ten biggest clones take up around 8%. Regarding the study as a whole: Five or six TRBV segments appeared more often in patients than in controls, and TRBV5-6, TRBV5-1 and TRBV20-1 were among these.

This sequence was found in a girl aged 2 to 9 with multiple sclerosis. The chain uses TRBV20-1 and TRBJ2-7; D is unresolved. Sequencing was carried out using blood. CDR3 sequence: CSARPRRISYEQYF. In DNA, the CDR3 is TGCAGTGCTAGACCAAGGCGGATCTCCTACGAGCAGTACTTC.